This T cell receptor (beta chain) was recovered during a study of PD-1 blockade in classical Hodgkin lymphoma. Germline CDR1 MRHNA, CDR2 SNTAGT. The V and J ends lost 7 bases and 1 base respectively, with 7 bases between them. The CDR3 is 12 amino acids. Time point specified: newly diagnosed, previously untreated cHL patient sample. The study purified CD4+ T cells from thawed PBMCs using magnetic negative selection. The authors used newly diagnosed, untreated classical Hodgkin lymphoma PBMCs as comparison. Study conclusions and caveats: Prior therapy or disease activity may underlie the repertoire differences, whose causes remain undefined. At baseline, newly diagnosed patients reportedly showed less TCR diversity than healthy donors.

This clone was seen only a few times. What it binds is unknown. Only in-frame clones appear in the TCRdb table, and some are missing; sequencing was by immunoSEQ multiplex PCR. The sample lists some 30,000 clones, around 90% occurring once. The V and J genes are TRBV6-4 and TRBJ1-1; weak D call: TRBD1 (5 bases). The sample consisted of CD4+ T cells from blood. The sequence came from a human donor with classical Hodgkin lymphoma. The CDR3 DNA is TGTGCCAGCAAAGGACAGAACACTGAAGCTTTCTTT. It codes for CASKGQNTEAFF.